This T cell receptor beta chain stems from a study of blood T cell repertoires in COVID-19. Across the study: T cells, B-cell-depleted T cells, or PBMCs provided the cDNA or gDNA that served as material.

In the authors' workflow: From reference gene primer amplification, estimates of nucleated cell counts were derived. TCRdb keeps only in-frame clones here, not all; method: immunoSEQ multiplex PCR. V, J and clone size derive from that table, while D and trimming were established from the DNA sequence. The sample consists of 250,000 to 350,000 clones, about 91% of them appearing once. Germline V CDR1 and CDR2: KGHSH, LQKENI. This CDR3 region has 18 residues. Trimming removed 3 bases from V and 1 base from J, with 19 bases in between. The receptor was isolated from a woman aged 55-69 years with acute or convalescent COVID-19. Material: peripheral blood. This chain uses TRBV18 with TRBJ1-5, with unresolved D. The CDR3 sequence: CASSPTEGRETSNQPQHF. Written as DNA, the CDR3 is TGTGCCAGCTCACCGACCGAGGGTAGGGAAACAAGCAATCAGCCCCAGCATTTT.